This TCR beta chain was recovered during a study of cytomegalovirus exposure and HLA in healthy donors. Study-level findings and limits: Sequencing likely produced, as an artifact, a cluster of highly shared sequence variants. A later analysis found most CMV-associated TCR beta chains apparently HLA-restricted.

Deletions cut 7 bases from V and 0 bases from J, with 9 bases between. The length of the CDR3 is 13 residues. Germline values: CDR1 SNHLY, CDR2 FYNNEI. Both 60 Vbeta primers and 13 Jbeta primers went into the PCR. Produced via immunoSEQ multiplex PCR; TCRdb's table is partial and in-frame only. The sample records more than 150,000 clones, 84% being singletons. As for this clone: Its antigen is currently unknown.

The receptor was derived from a boy between 10 and 17 years old in good health and CMV-seronegative. Sequencing was carried out using PBMCs. The chain recombines TRBV2 with TRBJ1-1, with a tentative D call TRBD1 (6 bases). CDR3 coding DNA: TGTGCCAGCATATCAGGGGTGAACACTGAAGCTTTCTTT. This codes for CASISGVNTEAFF.